Shown below are 14 T cell receptor beta chains from a single sample sequenced in a study of blood T cell repertoires in COVID-19. Assay: immunoSEQ multiplex PCR; the TCRdb copy retains only in-frame clones and omits some. The sample yields more than 110,000 clones, 84% seen once. Sequencing used PBMCs or T cells enriched from blood (not recorded which). These receptors were obtained from a woman aged 18-30 years who had been exposed to COVID-19.

The J gene is TRBJ2-1, the V gene TRBV2; no firm D call. CDR3 size: 12 residues. Germline CDR1 reads SNHLY; CDR2 reads FYNNEI. With 8 bases removed from V and 4 bases from J, the gap between germline ends came to 9 bases. The CDR3 region has the DNA TGTGCCAGCTCTCTCTTATACAATGAGCAGTTCTTC. This gives the protein CASSLLYNEQFF.

The chain links TRBV5-1 to TRBJ1-1, with TRBD1 matching 9 bases. The germline V gene encodes CDR1 SGHRS and CDR2 YFSETQ. V was clipped by 2 bases and J by 3 bases; unmatched bases: 5. The CDR3 is 15 amino acids. DNA for the CDR3: TGCGCCAGCAGCTTTACAGGGGGCACGGACACTGAAGCTTTCTTT. Amino acid sequence: CASSFTGGTDTEAFF.

This chain links TRBV7-9 with TRBJ1-1; TRBD1 matches 9 bases. V shed 6 bases, J shed 7 bases, and the junction held 6 bases outside the gene matches. This CDR3 has 13 residues. Germline CDR1 is SEHNR and CDR2 is FQNEAQ (reference sequence). CDR3 loop: CASRAPGQGEAFF. The CDR3 DNA is TGTGCCAGCAGAGCACCGGGACAGGGTGAAGCTTTCTTT. Supplemented by reference TRBV7-9 and TRBJ1-1, the full variable domain reads DTGVSQNPRHKITKRGQNVTFRCDPISEHNRLYWYRQTLGQGPEFLTYFQNEAQLEKSRLLSDRFSAERPKGSFSTLEIQRTEQGDSAMYLCASRAPGQGEAFFGQGTRLTVV.

This chain joins TRBV5-1 and TRBJ2-1; no clear D. The CDR3 length is 15 residues. V was clipped by 0 bases and J by 3 bases, with 10 bases between them. Germline V gene lookup returns CDR1 SGHRS and CDR2 YFSETQ. The DNA of the CDR3 is TGCGCCAGCAGCTTGGAAGGTACAGACTACAATGAGCAGTTCTTC. Its protein product is CASSLEGTDYNEQFF.

This clone was seen a handful of times. The chain combines TRBV6-6 with TRBJ2-3, with 7 bases that match TRBD2. The CDR3 runs 15 residues. The V and J ends lost 2 bases and 4 bases, in that order; junction bases with no gene match: 6. The germline V gene has CDR1 MNHNY and CDR2 SVGAGI (reference sequence). CDR3 sequence (DNA): TGTGCCAGCAGTTACGTGCGGGAGTCTCCAGATACGCAGTATTTT. It translates to CASSYVRESPDTQYF.

The CDR3, as DNA: TGTGCCAGCTCACCATCGCTAGCTTTCACCGGGGAGCTGTTTTTT. Translating it yields CASSPSLAFTGELFF. The chain couples TRBV18 to TRBJ2-2; D possibly corresponds to TRBD2 (5 bases). V lost 2 bases and J lost 4, with 11 bases in between. In germline, CDR1 is KGHSH, CDR2 LQKENI. The length of the CDR3 is 15 residues.

The chain has TRBV10-3 and TRBJ2-2, with TRBD2 matching over 10 bases. This CDR3 has 17 residues. With 4 bases clipped from V and 4 bases from J, the junction kept 9 bases outside the gene matches. Germline V gene data show CDR1 as ENHRY and CDR2 as SYGVKD. CDR3 bases: TGTGCCATCAGTGGGTCTAGCGGGAGCGCTGGCACCGGGGAGCTGTTTTTT. It codes for CAISGSSGSAGTGELFF.

J is TRBJ1-6 and V is TRBV19, with D tentatively TRBD1 (6 bases). V lost 6 bases and J lost 0, with 15 bases in between. Germline V gives CDR1 LNHDA, CDR2 SQIVND (reference sequence). The CDR3 runs to 17 residues. This CDR3 is CASSPLGASSYNSPLHF. CDR3 DNA sequence: TGTGCCAGTAGCCCGCTGGGGGCAAGCTCCTATAATTCACCCCTCCACTTT.

The chain carries TRBV28 and TRBJ2-2; 7 nucleotides match TRBD2. The CDR3 runs to 14 residues. From germline, CDR1 is MDHEN and CDR2 SYDVKM. The V and J ends lost 9 bases and 0 bases, in that order; junction bases with no gene match: 4. CDR3 in DNA: TGTGCCAGTCGAGCGGGAACGAACACCGGGGAGCTGTTTTTT. Translation gives CASRAGTNTGELFF. Looking up the rest from reference TRBV28 and TRBJ2-2 gives the full variable domain: DVKVTQSSRYLVKRTGEKVFLECVQDMDHENMFWYRQDPGLGLRLIYFSYDVKMKEKGDIPEGYSVSREKKERFSLILESASTNQTSMYLCASRAGTNTGELFFGEGSRLTVL.

A single count supports this clone. The CDR3 DNA reads TGTGCCAGCAGCGTCTTACAGGAGAATTCACCCCTCCACTTT. It encodes CASSVLQENSPLHF. V gene TRBV9 combines with J gene TRBJ1-6, with D possibly TRBD1 on 5 matching bases. V lost 2 bases and J lost 7, with 10 bases in between. The CDR3 totals 14 residues. Germline V gene sequence: CDR1 SGDLS, CDR2 YYNGEE.

The chain is built from TRBV30 and TRBJ2-2, with TRBD2 identical over 9 bases. CDR3 size: 16 residues. Germline V gene lookup returns CDR1 GTSNPN and CDR2 SVGIG (reference sequence). J lost 6 bases, V lost 1 base, and 9 bases had no gene match. The CDR3 here is CAWSAGTSRRPGELFF. CDR3 sequence (DNA): TGTGCCTGGAGTGCGGGGACTAGCCGCCGTCCCGGGGAGCTGTTTTTT.

The chain is built from TRBV19 and TRBJ2-1, with 7 bases identical to TRBD1. This CDR3 spans 16 amino acids. The V gene's germline CDR1 is LNHDA and CDR2 SQIVND (reference sequence). V gave up 5 bases and J gave up 7 bases; unmatched junction bases: 14. The CDR3 nucleotides are TGTGCCAGTAGTCCGACAGGGTTGAGGTCGGGAAATGAGCAGTTCTTC. It translates to CASSPTGLRSGNEQFF.

The chain employs TRBV19 and TRBJ2-4, with a possible D match to TRBD2 (7 bases). Trimming pared 0 bases from V and 0 bases from J, leaving 12 bases between. CDR1 and CDR2 (germline): LNHDA, SQIVND (reference sequence). This CDR3 has 17 amino acids. The CDR3, as DNA: TGTGCCAGTAGTATAGACTGGCGGGGGCTAGCCAAAAACATTCAGTACTTC. The encoded protein is CASSIDWRGLAKNIQYF.

This rearrangement joins TRBV29-1 to TRBJ1-1; TRBD1 matches 10 bases. Germline lookup yields CDR1 SQVTM and CDR2 ANQGSEA. The CDR3 has 13 amino acids. V was pared by 7 bases and J by 3 bases, with 5 bases of the junction left unmatched. CDR3: CSARQGAYTEAFF. The DNA for the CDR3 is TGCAGCGCCCGACAGGGGGCTTACACTGAAGCTTTCTTT.